The clone carrying this T cell receptor (beta chain) was seen once. The entry originates in a study of blood T cell repertoires in COVID-19. Study context: Sites across the United States, Italy and Spain contributed samples from acute and convalescent COVID-19. T cells, B-cell-depleted T cells, or PBMCs supplied cDNA or gDNA.

Per the germline V gene, CDR1 is SNHLY and CDR2 is FYNNEI. The CDR3 runs to 13 residues. V dropped 6 bases and J dropped 6; count of bases not matched to a gene: 6. Per the study methods: Amplification of reference gene primers provided the estimated nucleated cell counts. Sequenced by immunoSEQ multiplex PCR; TCRdb stores in-frame clones only, minus some. That table gives V, J and clone size, and the DNA gave D and trimming. The sample includes fewer than 200,000 clones, around 89% seen only once; the top ten take around 25%. Sequencing input: peripheral blood. This TCR derives from a man aged 55 to 70 with acute or convalescent COVID-19. This rearrangement joins TRBV2 to TRBJ1-2, with 8 bases fitting TRBD1. The DNA of the CDR3 is TGTGCCAGCAGCGCTAGGACAGGGAATGGCTACACCTTC. Encoded protein: CASSARTGNGYTF.